This T cell receptor (beta chain) was profiled in a study of blood T cell repertoires in COVID-19. This CDR3 comprises 15 residues. CDR1 is MGHDK and CDR2 is SYGVNS in the germline V gene. V gave up 1 base and J gave up 6 bases, with 13 bases separating them. Assay: immunoSEQ multiplex PCR; the TCRdb copy retains only in-frame clones and omits some. The repertoire holds about 300,000 clones, roughly 90% seen once, with roughly 2.9% in the top ten. The study assigned cohorts using participant-reported clinical history. The sequence was collected from a woman aged 50 to 60 who had been exposed to COVID-19. The chain couples TRBV25-1 to TRBJ2-1; D is unclear. The material sequenced was PBMCs or T cells enriched from blood (not recorded which). The DNA for the CDR3 is TGTGCCAGCAGTGAATGGTCTAGAGTAGGCAATGAGCAGTTCTTC. Its protein product is CASSEWSRVGNEQFF. Full variable domain (remainder filled in from reference TRBV25-1 and TRBJ2-1): EADIYQTPRYLVIGTGKKITLECSQTMGHDKMYWYQQDPGMELHLIHYSYGVNSTEKGDLSSESTVSRIRTEHFPLTLESARPSHTSQYLCASSEWSRVGNEQFFGPGTRLTVL.